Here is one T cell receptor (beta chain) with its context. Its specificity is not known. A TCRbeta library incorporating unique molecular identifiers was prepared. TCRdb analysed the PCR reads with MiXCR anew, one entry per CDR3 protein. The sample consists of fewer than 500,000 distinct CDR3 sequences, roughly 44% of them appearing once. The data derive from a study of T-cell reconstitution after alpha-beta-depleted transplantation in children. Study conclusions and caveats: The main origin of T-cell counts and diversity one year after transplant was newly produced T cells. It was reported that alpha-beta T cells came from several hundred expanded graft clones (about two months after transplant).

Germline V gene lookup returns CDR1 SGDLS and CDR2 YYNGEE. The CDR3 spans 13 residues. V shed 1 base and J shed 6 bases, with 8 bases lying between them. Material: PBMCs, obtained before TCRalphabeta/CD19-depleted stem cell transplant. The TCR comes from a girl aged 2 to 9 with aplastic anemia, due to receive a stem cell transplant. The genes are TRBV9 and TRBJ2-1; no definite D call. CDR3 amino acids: CASSVNLANEQFF. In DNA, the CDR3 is TGTGCCAGCAGCGTAAATCTGGCCAATGAGCAGTTCTTC.